Following are 16 T cell receptor beta chains from one sample sequenced in a study of blood T cell repertoires in COVID-19. Data came from immunoSEQ multiplex PCR; TCRdb stores just in-frame clones and leaves some out. The profile shows approximately 210,000 clones, around 83% of them singletons. Sequenced input: peripheral blood. The receptors shown here come from a woman between 45 and 60 years old with acute or convalescent COVID-19.

This clone showed up just a few times. The chain recombines TRBV9 with TRBJ2-2; 7 nucleotides align to TRBD2. Germline CDR1 SGDLS, CDR2 YYNGEE. The CDR3 length is 15 residues. J gave up 2 bases and V 3 bases, and 4 bases lay outside the gene matches. The CDR3 DNA is TGTGCCAGCAGCGAAGGCGGGAGCAACACCGGGGAGCTGTTTTTT. Amino acid sequence: CASSEGGSNTGELFF.

In this sample, this clone turned up a few times. The chain recombines TRBV6-4 with TRBJ2-1; 12 bases line up with TRBD2. V gave up 0 bases and J gave up 6 bases; unmatched junction bases: 0. The germline V gene encodes CDR1 MRHNA and CDR2 SNTAGT. The CDR3 spans 15 residues. The CDR3 loop is CASSDSTSGSNEQFF. The CDR3 DNA reads TGTGCCAGCAGTGACTCGACTAGCGGGAGCAATGAGCAGTTCTTC.

The chain joins TRBV5-6 to TRBJ2-7; 7 bases align to TRBD2. Germline lookup yields CDR1 SGHDT and CDR2 YYEEEE. J was trimmed by 2 bases and V by 2 bases; bases with no gene match: 7. The length of the CDR3 is 15 residues. The CDR3 sequence is CASSLRLALAYEQYF. In nucleotides, the CDR3 is TGTGCCAGCAGCTTAAGACTAGCCCTGGCCTACGAGCAGTACTTC.

The V gene is TRBV9, the J gene TRBJ2-1; 9 positions agree with TRBD2. In germline, CDR1 is SGDLS, CDR2 YYNGEE. This CDR3 spans 17 amino acids. V shed 0 bases, J shed 3 bases, and the junction held 7 bases outside the gene matches. This chain's CDR3 is CASSVVSSGTIYNEQFF. In DNA form, the CDR3 reads TGTGCCAGCAGCGTAGTCTCTAGCGGGACGATCTACAATGAGCAGTTCTTC.

The chain has TRBV5-6 and TRBJ2-7; D possibly corresponds to TRBD1 (5 bases). V lost 4 bases and J lost 0, with 14 bases in between. CDR1 is SGHDT, CDR2 YYEEEE, per germline. There are 15 residues in the CDR3. The CDR3 here is CASSPGMTASYEQYF. Here the CDR3 DNA reads TGTGCCAGCAGCCCCGGTATGACAGCCTCCTACGAGCAGTACTTC.

The V and J genes are TRBV5-8 and TRBJ1-1, with a possible D match to TRBD1 (5 bases). The germline gives CDR1 SGHTS, CDR2 YDEGEE. Trimming stripped 0 bases from V and 0 bases from J, with 9 bases between. This CDR3 contains 15 residues. CDR3 coding DNA: TGTGCCAGCAGCTTGGCGGGGGGAATGAACACTGAAGCTTTCTTT. This gives the protein CASSLAGGMNTEAFF.

The J gene is TRBJ1-5, the V gene TRBV28, with D possibly matching TRBD1 (5 bases). Trimming removed 2 bases from V and 7 bases from J, with 12 bases in between. Germline V gene data show CDR1 as MDHEN and CDR2 as SYDVKM. The CDR3 runs to 14 residues. The CDR3 DNA reads as TGTGCCAGCAGTTTACTCAGGGCTTGGCAGCCCCAGCATTTT. Translation: CASSLLRAWQPQHF.

The V call is TRBV19, the J call TRBJ1-3, with 9 positions matching TRBD1. Germline V lookup: CDR1 LNHDA, CDR2 SQIVND (reference sequence). This CDR3 has 16 residues. V lost 2 bases, J lost 0 bases, and 2 bases stayed unmatched. The CDR3 region is CASSIRTGVSGNTIYF. CDR3 coding DNA: TGTGCCAGTAGTATACGGACAGGGGTCTCTGGAAACACCATATATTTT.

J is TRBJ1-3 and V is TRBV5-6; 8 nucleotides align to TRBD1. CDR3 length: 16 residues. CDR1 SGHDT and CDR2 YYEEEE come from the germline V gene. V shed 1 base and J 4 bases; nucleotides not matched to a gene: 7. The CDR3 bases are TGTGCCAGCAGCTTGCTGGACAGGGCCGAAGGAAACACCATATATTTT. Residues: CASSLLDRAEGNTIYF. Together with reference TRBV5-6 and TRBJ1-3, the CDR3 gives the full variable domain: DAGVTQSPTHLIKTRGQQVTLRCSPKSGHDTVSWYQQALGQGPQFIFQYYEEEERQRGNFPDRFSGHQFPNYSSELNVNALLLGDSALYLCASSLLDRAEGNTIYFGEGSWLTVV.

This clone was picked up many times. The V call is TRBV7-9, the J call TRBJ2-1; perhaps TRBD2 as D (5 bases). Per germline, CDR1 SEHNR and CDR2 FQNEAQ (reference sequence). V was shortened by 1 base and J by 7 bases, with 11 bases between the two germline ends. The CDR3 has 14 amino acids. The CDR3 region is CASSLDGLQNEQFF. The CDR3, as DNA: TGTGCCAGCAGCTTAGACGGACTGCAAAATGAGCAGTTCTTC. The full variable domain, with the rest looked up from reference TRBV7-9 and TRBJ2-1, is DTGVSQNPRHKITKRGQNVTFRCDPISEHNRLYWYRQTLGQGPEFLTYFQNEAQLEKSRLLSDRFSAERPKGSFSTLEIQRTEQGDSAMYLCASSLDGLQNEQFFGPGTRLTVL.

The rearrangement links TRBV7-3 to TRBJ2-1, with 7 bases that match TRBD1. The CDR3 runs 16 residues. Trimming removed 2 bases from V and 9 bases from J; junction bases left unmatched: 13. Germline V gene data show CDR1 as SGHTA and CDR2 as FQGTGA. This CDR3 reads CASSLHRGSFGGEQFF. The DNA of the CDR3 is TGTGCCAGCAGCTTACACAGGGGCTCCTTTGGGGGTGAGCAGTTCTTC. The whole variable domain, remainder taken from reference TRBV7-3 and TRBJ2-1, is GAGVSQTPSNKVTEKGKYVELRCDPISGHTALYWYRQSLGQGPEFLIYFQGTGAADDSGLPNDRFFAVRPEGSVSTLKIQRTERGDSAVYLCASSLHRGSFGGEQFFGPGTRLTVL.

The chain recombines TRBV13 with TRBJ2-3, with TRBD2 identical over 10 bases. Germline V gene lookup returns CDR1 PRHDT and CDR2 FYEKMQ (reference sequence). After removal of 2 bases from V and 0 bases from J, the junction contained 2 bases not matched to a gene. This CDR3 has 16 residues. The CDR3 sequence: CASSLPTSGSTDTQYF. CDR3 DNA sequence: TGTGCCAGCAGCTTACCGACTAGCGGGAGCACAGATACGCAGTATTTT.

The chain joins TRBV3-1 (or the pseudogene TRBV3-2) to TRBJ2-1; D possibly corresponds to TRBD2 (6 bases). CDR1 is LGHDT, CDR2 YNNKEL, per germline (reference sequence). The CDR3 extends over 17 amino acids. V was trimmed by 5 bases and J by 6 bases, leaving 23 bases between them. CDR3 in amino acids: CASSSSGRRSHRNEQFF. CDR3 bases: TGTGCCAGCAGCTCTTCAGGGAGGCGCTCTCACCGCAATGAGCAGTTCTTC.

The chain carries TRBV12-3 or TRBV12-4 and TRBJ2-2; TRBD2 is a possible D gene (5 bases). Trimming left V 5 bases short and J 4 bases short, with 8 bases between. The CDR3 sequence is 13 residues long. This CDR3 is CASSASTTGELFF. CDR3 nucleotides: TGTGCCAGCAGTGCTAGCACCACCGGGGAGCTGTTTTTT.

This rearrangement joins TRBV29-1 to TRBJ2-7; 7 bases line up with TRBD2. The trim removed 1 base at V and 3 bases at J, leaving 9 bases unmatched. The germline CDR1 and CDR2 sequences are SQVTM and ANQGSEA. The CDR3 sequence is 15 residues long. CDR3 nucleotide sequence: TGCAGCGTTGAAGGGCTAGCGGAGGGATTCTACGAGCAGTACTTC. It encodes CSVEGLAEGFYEQYF.

Here the CDR3 reads CASSQIGQGDGYTF. The CDR3 bases are TGCGCCAGCAGCCAGATCGGACAGGGTGATGGCTACACCTTC. The V call is TRBV5-1, the J call TRBJ1-2; TRBD1 aligns across 8 bases. Trimming cost V 4 bases and J 6 bases; bases outside gene matches: 8. CDR3 size: 14 residues. Germline CDR1 and CDR2: SGHRS and YFSETQ.